This paragraph reports one T cell receptor (beta chain). Its antigen is currently unknown. With V trimmed by 2 bases and J by 5 bases, 1 base remained unmatched. Germline V lookup: CDR1 SGHNT, CDR2 YYREEE (reference sequence). The CDR3 has 13 residues. The data were taken from a study of T cell responses to AZD1222 COVID-19 vaccine. The overall study: The analysis combined second doses at about 4 or about 12 weeks.

Profiling relied on immunoSEQ multiplex PCR, and the TCRdb table lists in-frame clones only, not all of them. The profile covers 140,000 to 150,000 clones, with nearly 90% appearing a single time and about 5% taken by the ten largest. The study's findings and limits: Most donors were white British and more were female, and clonal diversity was possibly underestimated. Nearly half of spike-specific TCRs reportedly target variant regions that are unmutated in the B.1.351 and B.1.1.7 variants.

The rearrangement joins TRBV5-4 to TRBJ1-5, with 7 bases that match TRBD1. This specimen consisted of peripheral blood, obtained on day 0 of AZD1222 vaccination. This receptor was taken from an adult in good health. DNA for the CDR3: TGTGCCAGCAGCTTCGACAGGGATCAGCCCCAGCATTTT. Its protein is CASSFDRDQPQHF.